These T cell receptor beta chains were read from a single sample in a study of CXCR3-negative and CXCR3-positive naive CD8 T cells. Following a re-call of the 5' RACE reads, TCRdb has one entry per CDR3 protein and lacks DNA. The repertoire shows tens of thousands of distinct CDR3 sequences; the top ten hold roughly 1.1%. The sample comprised naive CXCR3- CD8+ T cells from blood. The receptors were gathered from a human donor in good health. Some clones in this sample may be carry-over from other donors' samples. Both conserved end residues are part of each CDR3. The order of the fields is V gene, clone size, J gene, CDR3 protein. Part of the rows lack a size; the others show once, few, many or a class for expanded clones.

V gene: TRBV28
clone size: NA
J gene: TRBJ2-5
CDR3 protein: CASSLTGPETQYF

V gene: TRBV29-1
clone size: NA
J gene: TRBJ2-3
CDR3 protein: CSVAGVREDTQYF

V gene: TRBV11-3
clone size: NA
J gene: TRBJ2-1
CDR3 protein: CASSQEGLGLGDEQFF

V gene: TRBV7-9
clone size: NA
J gene: TRBJ1-1
CDR3 protein: CASSYDSNTEAFF

V gene: TRBV3-1
clone size: NA
J gene: TRBJ2-5
CDR3 protein: CASSQVELGLATIQETQYF

V gene: TRBV9
clone size: NA
J gene: TRBJ2-7
CDR3 protein: CASSVGQTYEQYF

V gene: TRBV6-2/TRBV6-3
clone size: NA
J gene: TRBJ2-5
CDR3 protein: CASSALRETQYF

V gene: TRBV29-1
clone size: NA
J gene: TRBJ2-5
CDR3 protein: CSVEDLDRVETQYF

V gene: TRBV27
clone size: NA
J gene: TRBJ1-1
CDR3 protein: CASSLSPGTEALF

V gene: TRBV14
clone size: NA
J gene: TRBJ2-1
CDR3 protein: CASSQGGGGALYEQFF

V gene: TRBV20-1
clone size: NA
J gene: TRBJ2-7
CDR3 protein: CSGSSGSFYEQYF

V gene: TRBV7-9
clone size: NA
J gene: TRBJ2-5
CDR3 protein: CASSVGRYQETQYF

V gene: TRBV29-1
clone size: NA
J gene: TRBJ2-7
CDR3 protein: CSVEGRGYEQYF

V gene: TRBV20-1
clone size: NA
J gene: TRBJ2-7
CDR3 protein: CSAMERVDYEQYF

V gene: TRBV7-9
clone size: NA
J gene: TRBJ2-2
CDR3 protein: CASSYLSGELFF

V gene: TRBV2
clone size: NA
J gene: TRBJ1-4
CDR3 protein: CASSEWEGRSGKLFF

V gene: TRBV29-1
clone size: NA
J gene: TRBJ2-7
CDR3 protein: CSVVVQEYEQYF

V gene: TRBV5-1
clone size: NA
J gene: TRBJ2-2
CDR3 protein: CASSPVEGYTGELFF

V gene: TRBV25-1
clone size: NA
J gene: TRBJ2-2
CDR3 protein: CASSHHQGSTGELFF

V gene: TRBV20-1
clone size: NA
J gene: TRBJ2-2
CDR3 protein: CSARDGDTGELFF

V gene: TRBV5-1
clone size: NA
J gene: TRBJ2-7
CDR3 protein: CASSNTPYEQYF

V gene: TRBV6-5
clone size: NA
J gene: TRBJ1-1
CDR3 protein: CASSYRFGVEAFF

V gene: TRBV7-6
clone size: NA
J gene: TRBJ2-7
CDR3 protein: CASSPGTGTYEQYF

V gene: TRBV29-1
clone size: NA
J gene: TRBJ1-2
CDR3 protein: CSVETGGHGYTF

V gene: TRBV27
clone size: NA
J gene: TRBJ2-1
CDR3 protein: CASSGTNNEQFF

V gene: TRBV29-1
clone size: NA
J gene: TRBJ2-2
CDR3 protein: CSVLGTGELFF

V gene: TRBV11-2
clone size: NA
J gene: TRBJ2-3
CDR3 protein: CASSHTGTGTHTQYF

V gene: TRBV6-5
clone size: NA
J gene: TRBJ1-5
CDR3 protein: CASSSEQGRGSQPQHF

V gene: TRBV25-1
clone size: NA
J gene: TRBJ2-7
CDR3 protein: CASSELTGSYEQYF

V gene: TRBV7-9
clone size: NA
J gene: TRBJ1-2
CDR3 protein: CASSLQGPNYGYTF

V gene: TRBV20-1
clone size: NA
J gene: TRBJ1-1
CDR3 protein: CSASYRTENTEAFF

V gene: TRBV29-1
clone size: medium-sized
J gene: TRBJ1-3
CDR3 protein: CSALGGEGNTIYF

V gene: TRBV27
clone size: NA
J gene: TRBJ2-3
CDR3 protein: CASSPPAGDTQYF

V gene: TRBV7-2
clone size: NA
J gene: TRBJ1-1
CDR3 protein: CASSLEGEMENTEAFF

V gene: TRBV29-1
clone size: NA
J gene: TRBJ2-7
CDR3 protein: CSSWDGYEQYF

V gene: TRBV10-1
clone size: NA
J gene: TRBJ2-3
CDR3 protein: CASSDSSTDTQYF

V gene: TRBV29-1
clone size: NA
J gene: TRBJ2-7
CDR3 protein: CSVGAGASYEQYF

V gene: TRBV20-1
clone size: NA
J gene: TRBJ1-6
CDR3 protein: CSARVLRTWLSSYNSPLHF

V gene: TRBV12-3/TRBV12-4
clone size: NA
J gene: TRBJ2-5
CDR3 protein: CASSPGQGEIETQYF

V gene: TRBV7-9
clone size: NA
J gene: TRBJ1-1
CDR3 protein: CASSLGGEGTEAFF

V gene: TRBV7-7
clone size: NA
J gene: TRBJ2-6
CDR3 protein: CASSLARGAPSEGANVLTF

V gene: TRBV7-9
clone size: NA
J gene: TRBJ2-1
CDR3 protein: CASSQTTGQGSSYNEQFF

V gene: TRBV28
clone size: NA
J gene: TRBJ1-3
CDR3 protein: CASSWPLHGGENTIYF

V gene: TRBV11-3
clone size: NA
J gene: TRBJ1-1
CDR3 protein: CASSLVGNTEDFF

V gene: TRBV29-1
clone size: NA
J gene: TRBJ1-2
CDR3 protein: CSVEVSENYGYTF

V gene: TRBV7-9
clone size: NA
J gene: TRBJ2-7
CDR3 protein: CASSFPLEDEQYF

V gene: TRBV7-9
clone size: NA
J gene: TRBJ2-7
CDR3 protein: CASRSGRGLEQYF

V gene: TRBV4-3
clone size: NA
J gene: TRBJ2-1
CDR3 protein: CASSHPPGQGPYPSYNEQFF

V gene: TRBV29-1
clone size: NA
J gene: TRBJ1-2
CDR3 protein: CSVLKGGDANYGYTF

V gene: TRBV2
clone size: NA
J gene: TRBJ2-5
CDR3 protein: CASRWIGETQYF

V gene: TRBV7-9
clone size: NA
J gene: TRBJ2-2
CDR3 protein: CASSFEAGELFF

V gene: TRBV15
clone size: NA
J gene: TRBJ1-2
CDR3 protein: CATSRGIAGQGAGYTF

V gene: TRBV29-1
clone size: NA
J gene: TRBJ1-4
CDR3 protein: CSVSGMVNSGLATNEKLFF

V gene: TRBV2
clone size: NA
J gene: TRBJ2-1
CDR3 protein: CASRDRFKDEQFF

V gene: TRBV14
clone size: NA
J gene: TRBJ2-7
CDR3 protein: CASSSVGRVPYEQYF

V gene: TRBV7-9
clone size: NA
J gene: TRBJ2-7
CDR3 protein: CASRQGSSYEQYF

V gene: TRBV4-2
clone size: NA
J gene: TRBJ1-1
CDR3 protein: CASSQVNSPNTEAFF